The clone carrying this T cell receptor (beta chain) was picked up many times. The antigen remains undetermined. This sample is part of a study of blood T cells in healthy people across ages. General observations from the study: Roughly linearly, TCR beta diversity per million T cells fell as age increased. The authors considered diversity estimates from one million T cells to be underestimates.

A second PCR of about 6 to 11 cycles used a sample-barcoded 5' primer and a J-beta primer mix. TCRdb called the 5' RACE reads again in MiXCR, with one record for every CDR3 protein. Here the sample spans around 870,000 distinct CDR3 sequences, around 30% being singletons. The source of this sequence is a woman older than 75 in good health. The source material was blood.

The CDR3 bases are TGTGCCAGCACGCCCCCGGGGGCTGGGTCGGGCACTGAAGCTTTCTTT. Encoded protein: CASTPPGAGSGTEAFF. The genes are TRBV6-5 and TRBJ1-1; TRBD1 might be the D (6 bases). In germline, CDR1 is MNHEY, CDR2 SVGAGI. This CDR3 region has 16 residues. V shed 7 bases and J shed 4 bases, with 22 bases lying between them.